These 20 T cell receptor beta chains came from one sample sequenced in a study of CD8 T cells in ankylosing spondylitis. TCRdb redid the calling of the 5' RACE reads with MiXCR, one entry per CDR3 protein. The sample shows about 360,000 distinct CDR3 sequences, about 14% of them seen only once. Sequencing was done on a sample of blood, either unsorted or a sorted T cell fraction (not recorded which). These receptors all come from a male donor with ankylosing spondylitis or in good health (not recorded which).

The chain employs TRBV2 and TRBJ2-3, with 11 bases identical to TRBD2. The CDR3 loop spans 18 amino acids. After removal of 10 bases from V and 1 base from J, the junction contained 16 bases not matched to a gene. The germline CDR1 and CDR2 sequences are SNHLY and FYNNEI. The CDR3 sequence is CAICLAPGLADRTDTQYF. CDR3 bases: TGTGCCATCTGTTTAGCGCCGGGACTAGCGGACCGCACAGATACGCAGTATTTT.

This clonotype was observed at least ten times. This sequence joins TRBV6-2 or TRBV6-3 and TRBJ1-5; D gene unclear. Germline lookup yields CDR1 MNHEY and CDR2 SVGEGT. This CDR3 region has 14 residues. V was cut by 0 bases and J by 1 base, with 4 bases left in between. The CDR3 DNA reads TGTGCCAGCAGTTACTCGAGGAGCAATCAGCCCCAGCATTTT. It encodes CASSYSRSNQPQHF.

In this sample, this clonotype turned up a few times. CDR3 bases: TGTGCCAGCAGCTCAGTGAGGGGGGAAAAGTACTTC. As protein: CASSSVRGEKYF. The V and J genes are TRBV11-2 and TRBJ2-7, with D perhaps given as TRBD1 or TRBD2 (6 bases each). CDR3 size: 12 residues. Trimming stripped 4 bases from V and 11 bases from J, with 15 bases between. CDR1 and CDR2 (germline): SGHAT, FQNNGV.

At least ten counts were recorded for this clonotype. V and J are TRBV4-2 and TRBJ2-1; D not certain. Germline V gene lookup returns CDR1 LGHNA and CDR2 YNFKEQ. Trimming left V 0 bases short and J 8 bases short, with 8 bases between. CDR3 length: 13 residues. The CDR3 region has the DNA TGTGCCAGCAGCCAAGATTCCTGGGATGAGCAGTTCTTC. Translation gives CASSQDSWDEQFF.

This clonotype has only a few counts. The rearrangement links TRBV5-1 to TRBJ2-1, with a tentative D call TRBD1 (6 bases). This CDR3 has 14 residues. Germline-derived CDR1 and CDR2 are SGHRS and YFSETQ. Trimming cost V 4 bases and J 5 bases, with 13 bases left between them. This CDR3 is CASSQTDSHNEQFF. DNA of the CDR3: TGCGCCAGCAGCCAGACGGACAGTCACAATGAGCAGTTCTTC.

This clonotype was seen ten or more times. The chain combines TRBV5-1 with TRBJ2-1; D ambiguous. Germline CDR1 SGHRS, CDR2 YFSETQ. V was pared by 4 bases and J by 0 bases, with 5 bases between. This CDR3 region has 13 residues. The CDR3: CASSGDSYNEQFF. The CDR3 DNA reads TGCGCCAGCAGCGGGGACTCCTACAATGAGCAGTTCTTC. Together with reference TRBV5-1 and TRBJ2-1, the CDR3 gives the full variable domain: KAGVTQTPRYLIKTRGQQVTLSCSPISGHRSVSWYQQTPGQGLQFLFEYFSETQRNKGNFPGRFSGRQFSNSRSEMNVSTLELGDSALYLCASSGDSYNEQFFGPGTRLTVL.

The CDR3 region is CASSPRDRGYNYGYTF. The CDR3 nucleotides read TGTGCCAGCAGCCCCCGGGACAGGGGATATAACTATGGCTACACCTTC. The rearrangement joins TRBV12-3 or TRBV12-4 to TRBJ1-2; TRBD1 matches at 10 bases. V shed 6 bases, J shed 1 base, and the junction held 8 bases outside the gene matches. CDR3 length equals 16 residues.

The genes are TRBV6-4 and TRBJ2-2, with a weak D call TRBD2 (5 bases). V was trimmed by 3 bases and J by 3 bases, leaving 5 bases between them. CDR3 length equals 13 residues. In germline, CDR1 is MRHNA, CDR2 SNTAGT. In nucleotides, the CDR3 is TGTGCCAGCAGTGAGCGGGACACCGGGGAGCTGTTTTTT. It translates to CASSERDTGELFF.

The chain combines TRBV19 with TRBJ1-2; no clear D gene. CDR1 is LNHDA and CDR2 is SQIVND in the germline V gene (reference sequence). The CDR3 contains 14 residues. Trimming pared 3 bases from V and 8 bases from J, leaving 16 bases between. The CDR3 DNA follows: TGTGCCAGTAGTATCGCCCTGGAGGGAAGAGGCTACACCTTC. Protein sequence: CASSIALEGRGYTF.

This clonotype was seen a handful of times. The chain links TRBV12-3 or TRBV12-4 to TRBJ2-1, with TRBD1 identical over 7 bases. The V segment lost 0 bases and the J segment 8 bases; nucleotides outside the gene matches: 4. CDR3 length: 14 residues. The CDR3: CASSLALGGHEQFF. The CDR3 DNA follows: TGTGCCAGCAGTTTAGCTCTAGGGGGCCATGAGCAGTTCTTC.

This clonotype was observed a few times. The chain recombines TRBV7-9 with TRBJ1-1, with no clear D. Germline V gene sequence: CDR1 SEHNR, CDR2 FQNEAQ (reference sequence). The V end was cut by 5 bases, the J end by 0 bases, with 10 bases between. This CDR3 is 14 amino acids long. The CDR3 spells CASSPGKMNTEAFF. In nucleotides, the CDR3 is TGTGCCAGCAGCCCGGGAAAGATGAACACTGAAGCTTTCTTT.

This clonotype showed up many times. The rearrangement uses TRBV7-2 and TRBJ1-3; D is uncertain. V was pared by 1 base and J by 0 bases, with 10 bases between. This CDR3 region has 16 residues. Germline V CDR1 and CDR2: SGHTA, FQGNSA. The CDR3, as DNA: TGTGCCAGCAGCTTAGGGACGGTGAACTCTGGAAACACCATATATTTT. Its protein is CASSLGTVNSGNTIYF.

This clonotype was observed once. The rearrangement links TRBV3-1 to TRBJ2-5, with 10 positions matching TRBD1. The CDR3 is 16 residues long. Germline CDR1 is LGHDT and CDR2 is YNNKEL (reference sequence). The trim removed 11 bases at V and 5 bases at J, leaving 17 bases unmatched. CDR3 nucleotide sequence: TGTGCCTGCACCCTCAGCTCGACAGGGGGCGGGGAGACCCAGTACTTC. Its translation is CACTLSSTGGGETQYF.

The CDR3 spells CASSQELAGGWETQYF. CDR3 nucleotide sequence: TGTGCCAGCAGCCAAGAACTAGCGGGAGGTTGGGAGACCCAGTACTTC. The chain uses TRBV3-1 and TRBJ2-5, with 12 bases aligning to TRBD2. V lost 0 bases, J lost 5 bases, and 4 bases stayed unmatched. In germline, CDR1 is LGHDT, CDR2 YNNKEL (reference sequence). The CDR3 has 16 residues.

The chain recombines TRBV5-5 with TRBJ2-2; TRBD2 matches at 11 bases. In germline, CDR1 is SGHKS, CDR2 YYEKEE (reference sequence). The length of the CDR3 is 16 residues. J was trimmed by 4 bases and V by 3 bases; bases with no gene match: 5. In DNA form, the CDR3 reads TGTGCCAGCAGCTCGTTTAGCGGGAGGGGCACCGGGGAGCTGTTTTTT. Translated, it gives CASSSFSGRGTGELFF.

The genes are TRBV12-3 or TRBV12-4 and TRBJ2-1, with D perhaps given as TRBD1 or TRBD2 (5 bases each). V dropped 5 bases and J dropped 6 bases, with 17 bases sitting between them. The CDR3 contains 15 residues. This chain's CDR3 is CASSPSGRPPNEQFF. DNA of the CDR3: TGTGCCAGCAGTCCCTCGGGACGCCCCCCCAATGAGCAGTTCTTC.

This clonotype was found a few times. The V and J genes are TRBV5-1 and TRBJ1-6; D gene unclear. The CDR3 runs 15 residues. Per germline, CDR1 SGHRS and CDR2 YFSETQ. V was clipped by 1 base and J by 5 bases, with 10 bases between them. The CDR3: CASSLTGSDNSPLHF. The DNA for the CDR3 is TGCGCCAGCAGCTTGACGGGTTCCGATAATTCACCCCTCCACTTT.

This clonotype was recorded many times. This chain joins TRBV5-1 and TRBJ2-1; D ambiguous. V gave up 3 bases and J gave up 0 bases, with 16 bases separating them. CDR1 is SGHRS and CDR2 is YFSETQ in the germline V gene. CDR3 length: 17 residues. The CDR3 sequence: CASSSRDWHSSYNEQFF. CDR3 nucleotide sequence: TGCGCCAGCAGCTCGCGAGACTGGCATAGCTCCTACAATGAGCAGTTCTTC.

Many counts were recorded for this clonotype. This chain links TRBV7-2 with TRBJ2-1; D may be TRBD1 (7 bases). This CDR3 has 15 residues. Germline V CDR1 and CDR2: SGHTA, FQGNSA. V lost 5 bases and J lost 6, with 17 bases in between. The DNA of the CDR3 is TGTGCCAGCAGCCCCAGGGCAGGGGGGTCCAATGAGCAGTTCTTC. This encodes CASSPRAGGSNEQFF.

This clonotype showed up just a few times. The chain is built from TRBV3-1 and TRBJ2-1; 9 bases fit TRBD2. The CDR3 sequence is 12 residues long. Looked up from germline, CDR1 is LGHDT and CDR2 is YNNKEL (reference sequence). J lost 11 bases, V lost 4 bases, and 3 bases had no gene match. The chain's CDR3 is CASSRPSGKQFF. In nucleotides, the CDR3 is TGTGCCAGCAGCCGCCCTAGCGGGAAGCAGTTCTTC.